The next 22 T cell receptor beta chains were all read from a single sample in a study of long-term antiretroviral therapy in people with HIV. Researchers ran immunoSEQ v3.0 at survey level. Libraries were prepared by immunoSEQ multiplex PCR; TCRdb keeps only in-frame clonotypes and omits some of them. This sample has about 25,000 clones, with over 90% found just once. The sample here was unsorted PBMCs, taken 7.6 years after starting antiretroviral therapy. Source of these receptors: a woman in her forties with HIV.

In DNA form, the CDR3 reads TGTGCCAGCAGTTTATCCCCCAACAGTGTGAATTCACCCCTCCACTTT. It specifies CASSLSPNSVNSPLHF. This chain links TRBV27 with TRBJ1-6; unclear D gene. This CDR3 is 16 amino acids long. V lost 0 bases to trimming and J lost 7 bases, with 13 bases between them. Germline V CDR1 and CDR2: MNHEY, SMNVEV (reference sequence).

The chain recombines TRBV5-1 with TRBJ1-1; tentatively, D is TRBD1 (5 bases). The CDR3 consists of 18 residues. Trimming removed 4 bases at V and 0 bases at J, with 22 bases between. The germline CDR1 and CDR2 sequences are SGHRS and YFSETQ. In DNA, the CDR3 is TGCGCCAGCAGCAGGACCTACATCCAGGGAGCAATGAACACTGAAGCTTTCTTT. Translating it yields CASSRTYIQGAMNTEAFF. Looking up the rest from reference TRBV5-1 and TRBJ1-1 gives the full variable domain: KAGVTQTPRYLIKTRGQQVTLSCSPISGHRSVSWYQQTPGQGLQFLFEYFSETQRNKGNFPGRFSGRQFSNSRSEMNVSTLELGDSALYLCASSRTYIQGAMNTEAFFGQGTRLTVV.

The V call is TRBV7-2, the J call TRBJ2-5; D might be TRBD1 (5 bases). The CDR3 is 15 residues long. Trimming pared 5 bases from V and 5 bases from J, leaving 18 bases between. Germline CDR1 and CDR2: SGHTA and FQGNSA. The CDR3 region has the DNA TGTGCCAGCAGCGTCCCTGACAGCTATCGGGAGACCCAGTACTTC. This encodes CASSVPDSYRETQYF.

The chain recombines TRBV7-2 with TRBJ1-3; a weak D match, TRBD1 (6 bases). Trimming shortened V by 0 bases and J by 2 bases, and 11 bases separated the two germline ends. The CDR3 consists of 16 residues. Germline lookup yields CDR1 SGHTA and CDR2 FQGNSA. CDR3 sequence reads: CASSLATGFAGNTIYF. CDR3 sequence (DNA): TGTGCCAGCAGCTTAGCTACAGGGTTTGCTGGAAACACCATATATTTT.

CDR3 nucleotides: TGTGCCAGCAGCTTACGCCACCGGGAGCAAGAGACCCAGTACTTC. Translation: CASSLRHREQETQYF. This chain connects TRBV7-3 to TRBJ2-5; tentatively, D is TRBD2 (6 bases). Trimming stripped 2 bases from V and 2 bases from J, with 12 bases between. The CDR3 contains 15 residues. Germline-derived CDR1 and CDR2 are SGHTA and FQGTGA.

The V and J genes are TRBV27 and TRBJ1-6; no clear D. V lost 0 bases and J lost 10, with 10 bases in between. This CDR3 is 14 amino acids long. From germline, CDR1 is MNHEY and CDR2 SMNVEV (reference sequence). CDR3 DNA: TGTGCCAGCAGTTTATCGGCCACGGGGTCACCCCTCCACTTT. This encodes CASSLSATGSPLHF.

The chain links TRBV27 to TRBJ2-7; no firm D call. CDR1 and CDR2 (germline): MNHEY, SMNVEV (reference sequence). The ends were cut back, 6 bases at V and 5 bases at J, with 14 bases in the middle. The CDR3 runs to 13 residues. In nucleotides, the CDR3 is TGTGCCAGCAGCATAACACCGGCCCACGAGCAGTACTTC. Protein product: CASSITPAHEQYF.

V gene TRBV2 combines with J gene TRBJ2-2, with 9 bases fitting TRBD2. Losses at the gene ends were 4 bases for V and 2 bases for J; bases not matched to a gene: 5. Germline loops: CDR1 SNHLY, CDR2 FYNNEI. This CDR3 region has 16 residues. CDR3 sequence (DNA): TGTGCCAGCAGTGTCCCTAGCGGGGTAAACACCGGGGAGCTGTTTTTT. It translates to CASSVPSGVNTGELFF.

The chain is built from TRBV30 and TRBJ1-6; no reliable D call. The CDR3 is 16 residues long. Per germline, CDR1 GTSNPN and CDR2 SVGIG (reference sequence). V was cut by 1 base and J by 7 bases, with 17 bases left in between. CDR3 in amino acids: CAWSGGKTLGNSPLHF. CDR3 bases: TGTGCCTGGAGTGGCGGGAAGACCTTAGGGAATTCACCCCTCCACTTT.

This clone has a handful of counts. The chain's CDR3 is CASSLAADTIYEQYF. The CDR3, as DNA: TGTGCCAGCAGCTTAGCGGCGGACACAATCTACGAGCAGTACTTC. The V gene is TRBV7-6, the J gene TRBJ2-7, with D possibly matching TRBD1 (5 bases). This CDR3 has 15 residues. The germline V gene encodes CDR1 SGHVS and CDR2 FNYEAQ. V gave up 0 bases and J gave up 3 bases, with 12 bases separating them.

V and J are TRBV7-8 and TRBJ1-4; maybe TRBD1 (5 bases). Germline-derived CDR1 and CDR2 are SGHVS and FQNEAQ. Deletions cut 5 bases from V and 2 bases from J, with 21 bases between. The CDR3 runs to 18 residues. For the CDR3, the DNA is TGTGCCAGCAGCCGGCCGGGGGGGTCCGGGTCGACTAATGAAAAACTGTTTTTT. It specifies CASSRPGGSGSTNEKLFF.

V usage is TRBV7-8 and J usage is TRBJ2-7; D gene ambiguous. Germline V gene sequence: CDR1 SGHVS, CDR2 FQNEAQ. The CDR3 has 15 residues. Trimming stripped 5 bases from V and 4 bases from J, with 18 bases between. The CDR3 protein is CASSRPPGRPYEQYF. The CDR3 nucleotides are TGTGCCAGCAGCCGACCCCCCGGGCGCCCATACGAGCAGTACTTC. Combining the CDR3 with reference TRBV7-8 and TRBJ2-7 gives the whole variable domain GAGVSQSPRYKVAKRGQDVALRCDPISGHVSLFWYQQALGQGPEFLTYFQNEAQLDKSGLPSDRFFAERPEGSVSTLKIQRTQQEDSAVYLCASSRPPGRPYEQYFGPGTRLTVT.

The CDR3 here is CASSSGQNTGELFF. CDR3 DNA sequence: TGTGCCAGCAGCTCTGGACAGAACACCGGGGAGCTGTTTTTT. This rearrangement joins TRBV5-4 to TRBJ2-2; weak D call: TRBD1 (5 bases). The CDR3 has 14 residues. V was shortened by 3 bases and J by 1 base, with 7 bases between the two germline ends. The V gene's germline CDR1 is SGHNT and CDR2 YYREEE (reference sequence).

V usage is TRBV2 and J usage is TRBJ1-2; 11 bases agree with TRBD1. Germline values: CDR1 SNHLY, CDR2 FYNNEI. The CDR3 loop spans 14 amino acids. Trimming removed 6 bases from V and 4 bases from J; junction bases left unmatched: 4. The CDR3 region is CASRGQGASYGYTF. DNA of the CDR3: TGTGCCAGCAGAGGACAGGGGGCTAGCTATGGCTACACCTTC.

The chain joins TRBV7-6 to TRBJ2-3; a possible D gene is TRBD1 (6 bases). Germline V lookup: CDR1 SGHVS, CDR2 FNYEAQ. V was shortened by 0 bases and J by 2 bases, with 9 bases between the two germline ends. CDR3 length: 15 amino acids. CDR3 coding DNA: TGTGCCAGCAGCTTAGCTCAGGGGTCCACAGATACGCAGTATTTT. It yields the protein CASSLAQGSTDTQYF.

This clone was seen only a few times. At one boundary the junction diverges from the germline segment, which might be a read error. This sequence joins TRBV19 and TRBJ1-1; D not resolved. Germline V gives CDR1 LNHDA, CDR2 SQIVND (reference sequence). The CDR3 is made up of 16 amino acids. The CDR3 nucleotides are TGTGCCAGTAGTATCGGAGGGATTAGCTTGAACGCTGAAGCTTTCTTT. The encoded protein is CASSIGGISLNAEAFF. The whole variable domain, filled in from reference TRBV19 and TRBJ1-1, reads DGGITQSPKYLFRKEGQNVTLSCEQNLNHDAMYWYRQDPGQGLRLIYYSQIVNDFQKGDIAEGYSVSREKKESFPLTVTSAQKNPTAFYLCASSIGGISLNAEAFFGQGTRLTVV.

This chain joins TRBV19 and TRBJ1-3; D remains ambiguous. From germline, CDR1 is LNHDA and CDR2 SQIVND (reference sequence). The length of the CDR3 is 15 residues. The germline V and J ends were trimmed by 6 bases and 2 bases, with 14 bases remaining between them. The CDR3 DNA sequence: TGTGCCAGTAGCGCTGTTGGGAGGACTGGAAACACCATATATTTT. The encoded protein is CASSAVGRTGNTIYF.

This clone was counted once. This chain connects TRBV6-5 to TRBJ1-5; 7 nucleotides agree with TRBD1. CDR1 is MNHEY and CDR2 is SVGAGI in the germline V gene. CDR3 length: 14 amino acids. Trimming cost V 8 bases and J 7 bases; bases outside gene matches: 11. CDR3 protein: CASSRQGGGQPQHF. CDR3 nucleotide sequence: TGTGCCAGCTCCCGACAGGGAGGAGGGCAGCCCCAGCATTTT.

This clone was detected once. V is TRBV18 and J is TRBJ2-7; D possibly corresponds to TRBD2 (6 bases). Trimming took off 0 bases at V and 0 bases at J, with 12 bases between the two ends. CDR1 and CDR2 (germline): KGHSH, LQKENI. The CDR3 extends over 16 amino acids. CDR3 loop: CASSPPIRGGSYEQYF. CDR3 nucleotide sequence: TGTGCCAGCTCACCACCTATTCGGGGAGGCTCCTACGAGCAGTACTTC.

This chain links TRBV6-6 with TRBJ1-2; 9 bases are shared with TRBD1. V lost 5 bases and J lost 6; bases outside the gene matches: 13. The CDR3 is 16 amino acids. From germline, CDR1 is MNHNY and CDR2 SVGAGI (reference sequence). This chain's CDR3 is CASSATFPGQGNGYTF. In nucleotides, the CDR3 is TGTGCCAGCAGTGCTACTTTTCCGGGACAGGGAAATGGCTACACCTTC.

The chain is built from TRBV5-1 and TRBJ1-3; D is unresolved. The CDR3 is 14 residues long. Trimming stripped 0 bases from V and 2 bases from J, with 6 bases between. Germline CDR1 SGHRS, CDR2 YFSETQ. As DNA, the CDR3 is TGCGCCAGCAGCTTGGAACAAGCTGGAAACACCATATATTTT. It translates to CASSLEQAGNTIYF.

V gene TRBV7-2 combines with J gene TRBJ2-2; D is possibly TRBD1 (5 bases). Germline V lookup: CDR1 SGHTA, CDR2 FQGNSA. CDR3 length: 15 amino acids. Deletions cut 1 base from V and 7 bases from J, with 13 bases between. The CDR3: CASSLESRGSGELFF. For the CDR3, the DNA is TGTGCCAGCAGCTTAGAGTCAAGGGGAAGCGGGGAGCTGTTTTTT. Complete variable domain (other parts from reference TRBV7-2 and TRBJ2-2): GAGVSQSPSNKVTEKGKDVELRCDPISGHTALYWYRQSLGQGLEFLIYFQGNSAPDKSGLPSDRFSAERTGGSVSTLTIQRTQQEDSAVYLCASSLESRGSGELFFGEGSRLTVL.